This note documents a single T cell receptor beta chain sequence. Antigen unknown. Additional DNA sequences in this sample encode the identical CDR3. The authors distributed each subset's genomic DNA evenly over several immunoSEQ plates. The repertoire was sequenced with immunoSEQ multiplex PCR; TCRdb's copy has only in-frame clones and lacks some. Found here are over a million clones, about four fifths of them singletons; the top ten hold under 0.6%. This entry is derived from a study of shared clonotypes between healthy human individuals. Study conclusions and caveats: The diversity represented, both genetic and in exposure history, was limited by few donors.

Trimming removed 3 bases at V and 2 bases at J, with 8 bases between. The V gene's germline CDR1 is MNHEY and CDR2 SMNVEV (reference sequence). The CDR3 is 13 amino acids. The chain recombines TRBV27 with TRBJ2-7; tentative D call: TRBD1 (6 bases). What was sequenced was memory CD4+ T cells from PBMCs. As to subset: CD45RA-negative fraction. The sequence came from a man younger than 35 in good health. Some clones in this sample may be carry-over from other donors' samples. The CDR3 coding sequence is TGTGCCAGCAGTTTGAGGGGGACCTACGAGCAGTACTTC. Translation gives CASSLRGTYEQYF.